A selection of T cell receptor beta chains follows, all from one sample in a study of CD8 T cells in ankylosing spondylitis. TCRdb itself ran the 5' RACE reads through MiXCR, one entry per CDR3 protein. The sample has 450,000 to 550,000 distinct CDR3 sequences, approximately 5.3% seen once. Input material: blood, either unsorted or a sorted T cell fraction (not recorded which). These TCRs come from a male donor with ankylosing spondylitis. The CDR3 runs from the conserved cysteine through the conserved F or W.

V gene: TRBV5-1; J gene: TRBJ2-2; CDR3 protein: CASSQLAWTGELFF
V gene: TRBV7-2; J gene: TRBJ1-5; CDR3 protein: CASSLDGLGNQPQHF
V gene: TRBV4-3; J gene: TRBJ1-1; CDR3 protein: CASSQTVLTEAFF
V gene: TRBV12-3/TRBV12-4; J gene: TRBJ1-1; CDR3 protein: CASSSQYTEAFF
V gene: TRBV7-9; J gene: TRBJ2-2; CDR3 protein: CASSSSLELISGELFF
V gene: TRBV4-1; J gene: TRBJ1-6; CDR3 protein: CASSLKLDNSPLHF
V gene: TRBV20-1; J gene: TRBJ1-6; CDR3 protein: CSARIAYNSPLHF
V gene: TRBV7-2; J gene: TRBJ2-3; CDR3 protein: CASSSSNTDTQYF
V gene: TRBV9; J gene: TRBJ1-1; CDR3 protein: CASSVGGQSYTEAFF
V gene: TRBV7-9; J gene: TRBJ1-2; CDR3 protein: CASSRGPQGPLPGYTF
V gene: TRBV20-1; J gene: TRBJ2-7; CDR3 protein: CSVAFRGVRGKYF
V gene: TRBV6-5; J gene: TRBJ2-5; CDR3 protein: CASSYSTSSKTQYF
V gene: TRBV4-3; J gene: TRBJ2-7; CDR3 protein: CASSQTRQRGTYEQYF
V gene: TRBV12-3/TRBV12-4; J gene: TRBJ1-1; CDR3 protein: CASSLKGQGANTEAFF
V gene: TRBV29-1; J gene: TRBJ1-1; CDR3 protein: CSVDPRGARTAFF
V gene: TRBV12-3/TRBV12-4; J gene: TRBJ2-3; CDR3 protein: CASTRTAADTQYF
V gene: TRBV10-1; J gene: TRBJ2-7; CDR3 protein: CASSGWWWTPRSSYEQYF
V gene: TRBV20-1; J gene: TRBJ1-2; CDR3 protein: CSARGDPTGYTF
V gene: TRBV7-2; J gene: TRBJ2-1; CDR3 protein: CASSLPLHGTSQFF
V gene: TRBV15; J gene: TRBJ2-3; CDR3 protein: CATSRGDRLEIRDTQYF
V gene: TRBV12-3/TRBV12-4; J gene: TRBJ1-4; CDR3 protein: CASSPQGGSQEKLFF
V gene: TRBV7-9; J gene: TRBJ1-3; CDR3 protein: CASSLTQGNSGNTIYF
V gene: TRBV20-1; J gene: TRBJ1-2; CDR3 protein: CSATVQGNYGYTF
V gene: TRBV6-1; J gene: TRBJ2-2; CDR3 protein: CASSRDREVSGELFF
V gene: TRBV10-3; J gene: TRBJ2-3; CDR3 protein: CATGLAVSTDTQYF
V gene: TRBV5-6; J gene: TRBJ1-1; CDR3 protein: CASSLGGHMNTEAFF
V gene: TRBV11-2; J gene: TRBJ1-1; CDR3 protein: CASSLDGRMNTEAFF
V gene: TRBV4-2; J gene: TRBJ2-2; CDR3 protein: CASSQELGQGSTGELFF
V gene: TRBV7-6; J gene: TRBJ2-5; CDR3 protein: CASSLEAGGPQTQYF
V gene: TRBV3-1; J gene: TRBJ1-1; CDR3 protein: CASSQGGFGTEAFF
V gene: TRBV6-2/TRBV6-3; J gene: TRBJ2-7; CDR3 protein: CASSWGTVTYEQYF
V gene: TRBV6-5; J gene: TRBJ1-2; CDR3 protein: CASSYLRGGRSYGYTF
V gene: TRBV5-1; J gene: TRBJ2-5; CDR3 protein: CASTEPGQTETQYF
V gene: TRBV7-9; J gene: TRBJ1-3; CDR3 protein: CASSFTGLSSGNTIYF
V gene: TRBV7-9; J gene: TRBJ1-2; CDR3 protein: CASSRTAYGYTF
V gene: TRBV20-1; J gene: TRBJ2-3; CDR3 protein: CSATRQELGGTDTQYF
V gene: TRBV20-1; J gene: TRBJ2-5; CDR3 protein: CSANDRGQETQYF
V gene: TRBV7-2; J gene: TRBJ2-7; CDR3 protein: CASSSPPGQGHPEQYF